These T cell receptor beta chains were read from a single sample in a study of regulatory T cells in long-lasting Graves disease. TCRdb re-called the multiplex PCR reads through MiXCR, storing one row per CDR3 protein. This sample has 500,000 to 700,000 distinct CDR3 sequences, with approximately 31% found just once. The sample in question was peripheral blood mononuclear cells (PBMCs), obtained when the disease was refractory, from a patient treated with antithyroid drugs. These receptors came from a female donor with Graves disease. Each CDR3 is given with its conserved first and last residue. The order of the fields is D gene, J gene, V gene, clone size, CDR3 DNA, CDR3 protein. A D gene is named only where the DNA matches it firmly. For some rows the clone size is stated as once, few or many, or as a class when expanded; others skip it.

TRBD1,TRBJ1-1,TRBV15,few,TGTGCCACCAGCAGAGATTTGGGACAGGGGGTTCGTGGGGCTTTCTTT,CATSRDLGQGVRGAFF
.,TRBJ1-1,TRBV28,many,TGTGCCAGCAGTTTTTCCGAGGGCTACACTGAAGCTTTCTTT,CASSFSEGYTEAFF
.,TRBJ2-7,TRBV3-1,.,TGTGCCAGCAGCCACAGACAGAGCTCCTACGAGCAGTACTTC,CASSHRQSSYEQYF
.,TRBJ1-1,TRBV28,many,TGTGCCAGCAGTTTTCGGGGGCCCCATGAAGCTTTCTTT,CASSFRGPHEAFF
.,TRBJ1-2,TRBV30,.,TGTGCCTGGAGTCCGCACTCCTATGGCTACACCTTC,CAWSPHSYGYTF
.,TRBJ1-2,TRBV28,many,TGTGCCAGCAGTTTTGTCCGCGGGCTCGCAGATGGCTACACCTTC,CASSFVRGLADGYTF
.,TRBJ2-7,TRBV29-1,few,TGCAGCGTTGGGTCGGGACAAGGCTACGAGCAGTACTTC,CSVGSGQGYEQYF
.,TRBJ2-4,TRBV30,.,TGTGCCTGGAGTAAGGGGACCAAAAACATTCAGTACTTC,CAWSKGTKNIQYF
.,TRBJ2-7,TRBV30,few,TGTGCCTTACTAGAAGGGTCCTACGAGCAGTACTTC,CALLEGSYEQYF
.,TRBJ1-2,TRBV20-1,few,TGCAGTGCTAGAGATCTAACCAGCCCGCTCTGGCGGCCCGGTGAGGGCTACACCTTC,CSARDLTSPLWRPGEGYTF
TRBD1,TRBJ1-1,TRBV29-1,.,TGCAGCGTTGTTACAGGGGGCGAGGGAGCTTTCTTT,CSVVTGGEGAFF
.,TRBJ2-1,TRBV29-1,.,TGCAGCGTTGGGAGCTCCTACAATGAGCAGTTCTTC,CSVGSSYNEQFF
.,TRBJ2-7,TRBV28,.,TGTGCCAGCCAGGGGGGCACCTACGAGCAGTACTTC,CASQGGTYEQYF
TRBD1,TRBJ1-2,TRBV12-3/TRBV12-4,few,TGTGCCAGCAGTTTGTCAGGGGGCCTCTATGGCTACACCTTC,CASSLSGGLYGYTF
.,TRBJ1-1,TRBV18,many,TGTGCCAGCAGTCAACAGGGAGACACTGAAGCTTTCTTT,CASSQQGDTEAFF